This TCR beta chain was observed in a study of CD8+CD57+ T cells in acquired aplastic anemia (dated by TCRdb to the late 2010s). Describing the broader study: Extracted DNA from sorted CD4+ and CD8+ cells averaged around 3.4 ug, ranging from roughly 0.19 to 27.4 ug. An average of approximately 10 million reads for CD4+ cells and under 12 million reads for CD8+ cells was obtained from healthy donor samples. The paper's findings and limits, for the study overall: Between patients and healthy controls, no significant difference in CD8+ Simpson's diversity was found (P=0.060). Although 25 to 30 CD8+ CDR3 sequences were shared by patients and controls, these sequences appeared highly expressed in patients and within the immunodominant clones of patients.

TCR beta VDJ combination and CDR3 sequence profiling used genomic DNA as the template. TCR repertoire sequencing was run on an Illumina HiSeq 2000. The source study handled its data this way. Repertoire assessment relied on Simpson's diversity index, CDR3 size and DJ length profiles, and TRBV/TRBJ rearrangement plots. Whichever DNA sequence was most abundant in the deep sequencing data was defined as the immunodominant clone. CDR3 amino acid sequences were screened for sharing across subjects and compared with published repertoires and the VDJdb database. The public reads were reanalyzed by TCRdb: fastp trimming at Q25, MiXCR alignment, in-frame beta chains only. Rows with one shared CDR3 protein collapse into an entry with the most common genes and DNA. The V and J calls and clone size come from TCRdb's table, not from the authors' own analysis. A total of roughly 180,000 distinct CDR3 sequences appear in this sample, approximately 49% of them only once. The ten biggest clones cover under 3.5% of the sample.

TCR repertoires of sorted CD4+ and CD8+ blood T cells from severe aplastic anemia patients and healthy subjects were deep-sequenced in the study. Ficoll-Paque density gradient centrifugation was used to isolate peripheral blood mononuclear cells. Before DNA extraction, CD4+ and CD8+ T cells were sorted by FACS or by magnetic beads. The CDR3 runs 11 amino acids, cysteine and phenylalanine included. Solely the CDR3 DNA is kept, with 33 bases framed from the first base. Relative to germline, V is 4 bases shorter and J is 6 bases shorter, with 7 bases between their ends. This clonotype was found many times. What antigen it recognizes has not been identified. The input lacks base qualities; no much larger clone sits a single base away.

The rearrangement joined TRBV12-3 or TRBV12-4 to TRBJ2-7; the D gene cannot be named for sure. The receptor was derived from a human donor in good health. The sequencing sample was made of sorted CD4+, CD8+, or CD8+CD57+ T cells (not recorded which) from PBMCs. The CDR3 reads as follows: CASSYYGEQYF. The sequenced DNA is TGTGCCAGCAGTTACTATGGCGAGCAGTACTTC.